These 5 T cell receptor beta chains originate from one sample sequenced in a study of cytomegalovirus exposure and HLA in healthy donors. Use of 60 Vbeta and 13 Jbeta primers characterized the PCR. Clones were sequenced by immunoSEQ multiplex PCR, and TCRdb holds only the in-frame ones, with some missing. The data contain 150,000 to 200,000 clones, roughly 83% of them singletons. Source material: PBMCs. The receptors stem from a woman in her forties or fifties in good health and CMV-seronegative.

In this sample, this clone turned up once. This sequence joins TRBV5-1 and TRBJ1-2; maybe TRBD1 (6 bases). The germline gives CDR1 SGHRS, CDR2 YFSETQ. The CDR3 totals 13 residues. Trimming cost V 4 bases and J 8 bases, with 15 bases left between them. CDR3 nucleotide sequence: TGCGCCAGCAGCCTACAGGGAATCGAGGGCTACACCTTC. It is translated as CASSLQGIEGYTF.

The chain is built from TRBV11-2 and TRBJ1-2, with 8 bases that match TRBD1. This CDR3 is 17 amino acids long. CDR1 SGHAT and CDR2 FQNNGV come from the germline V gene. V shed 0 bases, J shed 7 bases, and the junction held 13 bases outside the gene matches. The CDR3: CASSLDVGQVSLSGYTF. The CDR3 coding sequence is TGTGCCAGCAGCTTAGATGTGGGACAGGTGTCACTAAGTGGCTACACCTTC.

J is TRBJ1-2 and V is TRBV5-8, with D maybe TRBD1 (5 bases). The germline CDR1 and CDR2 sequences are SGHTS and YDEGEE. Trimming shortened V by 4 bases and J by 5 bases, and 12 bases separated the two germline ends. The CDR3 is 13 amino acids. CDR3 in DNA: TGTGCCAGCAGCCTGGCGGGGGGTTATGGCTACACCTTC. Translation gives CASSLAGGYGYTF.

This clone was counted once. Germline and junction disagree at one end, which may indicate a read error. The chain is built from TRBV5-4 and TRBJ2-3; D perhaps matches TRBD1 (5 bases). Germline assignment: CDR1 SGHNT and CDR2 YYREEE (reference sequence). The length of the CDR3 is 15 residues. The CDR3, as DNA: TGTGCCAGCAGCCTCGACCCCTTAAGCACAGGTACGCAGTATTTT. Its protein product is CASSLDPLSTGTQYF.

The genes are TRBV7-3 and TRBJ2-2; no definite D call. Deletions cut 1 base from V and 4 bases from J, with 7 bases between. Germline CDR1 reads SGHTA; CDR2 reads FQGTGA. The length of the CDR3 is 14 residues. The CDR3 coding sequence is TGTGCCAGCAGCTTAAAATTCGGCACCGGGGAGCTGTTTTTT. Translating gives CASSLKFGTGELFF.